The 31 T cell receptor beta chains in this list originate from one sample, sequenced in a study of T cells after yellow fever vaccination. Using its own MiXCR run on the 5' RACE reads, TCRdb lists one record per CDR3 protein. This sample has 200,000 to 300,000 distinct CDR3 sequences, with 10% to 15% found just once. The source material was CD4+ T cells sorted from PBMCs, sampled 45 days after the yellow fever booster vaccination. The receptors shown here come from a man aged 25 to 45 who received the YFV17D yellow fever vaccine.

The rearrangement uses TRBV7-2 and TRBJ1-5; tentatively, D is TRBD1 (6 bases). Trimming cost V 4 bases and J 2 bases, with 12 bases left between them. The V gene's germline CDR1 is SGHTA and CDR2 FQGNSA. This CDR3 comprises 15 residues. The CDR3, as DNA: TGTGCCAGCAGCTCACAGGGCGGGGGCAATCAGCCCCAGCATTTT. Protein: CASSSQGGGNQPQHF.

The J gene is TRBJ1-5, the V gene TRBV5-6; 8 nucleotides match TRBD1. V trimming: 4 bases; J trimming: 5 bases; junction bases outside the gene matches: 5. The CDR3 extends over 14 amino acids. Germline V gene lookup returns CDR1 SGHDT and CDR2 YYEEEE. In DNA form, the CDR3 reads TGTGCCAGCAGCCGGACAGGGTCTCATCAGCCCCAGCATTTT. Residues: CASSRTGSHQPQHF.

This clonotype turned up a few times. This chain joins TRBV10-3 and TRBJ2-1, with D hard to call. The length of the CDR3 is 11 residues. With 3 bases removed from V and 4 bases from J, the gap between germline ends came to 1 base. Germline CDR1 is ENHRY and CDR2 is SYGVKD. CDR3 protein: CAISDYNEQFF. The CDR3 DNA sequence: TGTGCCATCAGTGATTACAATGAGCAGTTCTTC.

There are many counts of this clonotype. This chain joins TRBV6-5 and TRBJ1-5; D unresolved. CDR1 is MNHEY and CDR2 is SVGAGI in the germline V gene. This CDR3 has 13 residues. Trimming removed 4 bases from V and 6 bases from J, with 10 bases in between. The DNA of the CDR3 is TGTGCCAGCAGTTCTAACAGAGGTCAGCCCCAGCATTTT. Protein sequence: CASSSNRGQPQHF.

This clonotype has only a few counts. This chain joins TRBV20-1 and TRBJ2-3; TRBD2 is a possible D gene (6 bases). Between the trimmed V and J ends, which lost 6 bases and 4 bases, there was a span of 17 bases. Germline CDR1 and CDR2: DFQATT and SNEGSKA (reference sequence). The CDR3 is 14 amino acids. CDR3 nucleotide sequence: TGCAGTGCCAAACCGGGACTGGGGCCAGATACGCAGTATTTT. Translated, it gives CSAKPGLGPDTQYF.

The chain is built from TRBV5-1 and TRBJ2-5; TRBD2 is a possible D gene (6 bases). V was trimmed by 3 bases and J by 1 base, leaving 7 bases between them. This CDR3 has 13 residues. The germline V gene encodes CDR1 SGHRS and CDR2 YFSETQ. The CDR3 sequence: CASSSGAQETQYF. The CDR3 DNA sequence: TGCGCCAGCAGCTCGGGAGCCCAAGAGACCCAGTACTTC.

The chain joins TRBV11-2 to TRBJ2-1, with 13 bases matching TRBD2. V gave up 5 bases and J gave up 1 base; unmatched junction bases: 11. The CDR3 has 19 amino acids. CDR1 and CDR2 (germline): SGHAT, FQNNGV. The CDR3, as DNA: TGTGCCAGCAGCCGTCCCGGGACTAGCGGGACGGGTTCCTACAATGAGCAGTTCTTC. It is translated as CASSRPGTSGTGSYNEQFF. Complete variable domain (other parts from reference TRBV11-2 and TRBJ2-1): EAGVAQSPRYKIIEKRQSVAFWCNPISGHATLYWYQQILGQGPKLLIQFQNNGVVDDSQLPKDRFSAERLKGVDSTLKIQPAKLEDSAVYLCASSRPGTSGTGSYNEQFFGPGTRLTVL.

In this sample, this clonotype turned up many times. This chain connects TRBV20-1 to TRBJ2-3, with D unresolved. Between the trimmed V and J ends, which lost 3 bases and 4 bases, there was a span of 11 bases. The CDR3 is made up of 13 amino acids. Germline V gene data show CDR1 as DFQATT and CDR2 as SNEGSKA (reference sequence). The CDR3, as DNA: TGCAGTGCTAGTGTAGGGCAGGCAGATACGCAGTATTTT. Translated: CSASVGQADTQYF.

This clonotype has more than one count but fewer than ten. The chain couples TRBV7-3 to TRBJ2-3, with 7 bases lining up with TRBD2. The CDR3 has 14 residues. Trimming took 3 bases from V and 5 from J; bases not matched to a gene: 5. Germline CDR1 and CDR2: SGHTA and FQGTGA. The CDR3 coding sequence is TGTGCCAGCAGCTTTGGCGGGAGCCGAGATACGCAGTATTTT. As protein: CASSFGGSRDTQYF.

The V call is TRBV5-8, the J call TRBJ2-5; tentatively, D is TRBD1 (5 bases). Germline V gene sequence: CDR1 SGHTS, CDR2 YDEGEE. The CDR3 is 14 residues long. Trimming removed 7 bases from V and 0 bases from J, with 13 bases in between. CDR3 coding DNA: TGTGCCAGCCGGACAACCCTTAACCAAGAGACCCAGTACTTC. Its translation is CASRTTLNQETQYF. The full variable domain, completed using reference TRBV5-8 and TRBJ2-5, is EAGVTQSPTHLIKTRGQQATLRCSPISGHTSVYWYQQALGLGLQFLLWYDEGEERNRGNFPPRFSGRQFPNYSSELNVNALELEDSALYLCASRTTLNQETQYFGPGTRLLVL.

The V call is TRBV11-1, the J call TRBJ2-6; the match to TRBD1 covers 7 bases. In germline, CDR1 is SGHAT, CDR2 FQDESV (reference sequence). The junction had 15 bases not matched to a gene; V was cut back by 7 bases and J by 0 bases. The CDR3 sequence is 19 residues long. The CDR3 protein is CASTLAAGGRSSGANVLTF. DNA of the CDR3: TGTGCCAGCACTCTTGCTGCAGGGGGTAGGAGCTCTGGGGCCAACGTCCTGACTTTC.

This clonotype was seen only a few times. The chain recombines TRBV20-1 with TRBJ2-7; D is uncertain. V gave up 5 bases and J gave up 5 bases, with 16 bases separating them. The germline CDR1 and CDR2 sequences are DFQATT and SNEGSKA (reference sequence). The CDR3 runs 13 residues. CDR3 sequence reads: CSAPPTVTDEQYF. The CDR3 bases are TGCAGTGCTCCTCCTACCGTCACCGACGAGCAGTACTTC.

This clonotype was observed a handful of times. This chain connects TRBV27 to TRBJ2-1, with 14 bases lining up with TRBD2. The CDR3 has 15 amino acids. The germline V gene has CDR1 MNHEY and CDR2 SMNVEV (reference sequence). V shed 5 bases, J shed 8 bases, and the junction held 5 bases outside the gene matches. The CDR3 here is CASSGGLAGVYEQFF. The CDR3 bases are TGTGCCAGCAGTGGGGGACTAGCGGGAGTTTATGAGCAGTTCTTC.

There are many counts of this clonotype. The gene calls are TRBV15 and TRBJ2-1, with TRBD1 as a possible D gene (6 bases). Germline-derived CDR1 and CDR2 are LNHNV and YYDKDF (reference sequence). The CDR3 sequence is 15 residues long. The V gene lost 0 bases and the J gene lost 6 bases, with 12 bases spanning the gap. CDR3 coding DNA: TGTGCCACCAGCAGAGACCAGGGGATAGGCAATGAGCAGTTCTTC. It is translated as CATSRDQGIGNEQFF.

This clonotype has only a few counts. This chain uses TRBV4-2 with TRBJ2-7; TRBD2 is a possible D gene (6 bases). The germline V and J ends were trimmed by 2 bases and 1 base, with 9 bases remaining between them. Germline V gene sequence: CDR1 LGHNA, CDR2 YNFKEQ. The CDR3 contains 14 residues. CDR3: CASSQLGGSYEQYF. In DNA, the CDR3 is TGTGCCAGCAGCCAACTTGGGGGGTCCTACGAGCAGTACTTC.

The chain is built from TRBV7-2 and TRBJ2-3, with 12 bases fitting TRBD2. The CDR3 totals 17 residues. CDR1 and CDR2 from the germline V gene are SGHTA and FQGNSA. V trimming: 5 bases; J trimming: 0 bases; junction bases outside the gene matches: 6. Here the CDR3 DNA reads TGTGCCAGCAGCAAGGGGACTAGCGGGCTAAGCACAGATACGCAGTATTTT. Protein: CASSKGTSGLSTDTQYF.

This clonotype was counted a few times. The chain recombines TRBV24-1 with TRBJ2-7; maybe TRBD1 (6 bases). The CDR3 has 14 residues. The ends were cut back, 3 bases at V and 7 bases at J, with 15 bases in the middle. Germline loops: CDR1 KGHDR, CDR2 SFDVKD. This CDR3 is CATSDADRTREQYF. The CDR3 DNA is TGTGCCACCAGTGATGCCGACAGGACGAGAGAGCAGTACTTC.

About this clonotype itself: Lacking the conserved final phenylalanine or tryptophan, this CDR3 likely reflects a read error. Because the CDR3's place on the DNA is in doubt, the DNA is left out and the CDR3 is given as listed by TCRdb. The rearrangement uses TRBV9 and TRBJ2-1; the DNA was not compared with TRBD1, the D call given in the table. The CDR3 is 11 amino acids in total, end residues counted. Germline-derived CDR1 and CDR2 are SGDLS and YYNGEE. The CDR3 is CTQGPRDRDLN.

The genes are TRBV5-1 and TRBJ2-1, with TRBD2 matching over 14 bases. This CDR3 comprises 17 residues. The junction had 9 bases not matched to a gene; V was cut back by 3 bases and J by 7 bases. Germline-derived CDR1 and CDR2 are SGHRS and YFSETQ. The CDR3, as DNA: TGCGCCAGCAGCTGGCCCCCGGGACTAGCGGGAGTAAATGAGCAGTTCTTC. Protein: CASSWPPGLAGVNEQFF.

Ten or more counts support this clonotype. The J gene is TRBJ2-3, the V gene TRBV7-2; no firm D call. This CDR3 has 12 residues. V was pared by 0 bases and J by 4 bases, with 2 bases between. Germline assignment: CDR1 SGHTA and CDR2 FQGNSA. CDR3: CASSLAADTQYF. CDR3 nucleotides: TGTGCCAGCAGCTTAGCTGCAGATACGCAGTATTTT.

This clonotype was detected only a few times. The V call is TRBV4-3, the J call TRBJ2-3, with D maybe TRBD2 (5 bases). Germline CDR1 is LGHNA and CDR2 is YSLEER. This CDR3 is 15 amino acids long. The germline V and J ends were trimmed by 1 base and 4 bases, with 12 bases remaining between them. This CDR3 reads CASSQGLSGSDTQYF. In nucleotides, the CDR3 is TGCGCCAGCAGCCAAGGTTTATCGGGGTCAGATACGCAGTATTTT.

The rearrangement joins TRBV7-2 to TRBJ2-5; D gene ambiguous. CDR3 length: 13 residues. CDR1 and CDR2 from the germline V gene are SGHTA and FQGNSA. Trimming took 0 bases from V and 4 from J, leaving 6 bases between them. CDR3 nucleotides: TGTGCCAGCAGCTTAGCGCCCGGAGAGACCCAGTACTTC. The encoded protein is CASSLAPGETQYF. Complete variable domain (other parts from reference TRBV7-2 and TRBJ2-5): GAGVSQSPSNKVTEKGKDVELRCDPISGHTALYWYRQSLGQGLEFLIYFQGNSAPDKSGLPSDRFSAERTGGSVSTLTIQRTQQEDSAVYLCASSLAPGETQYFGPGTRLLVL.

This CDR3 reads CASTKTGGETQYF. CDR3 nucleotides: TGTGCCAGCACCAAGACAGGGGGCGAGACCCAGTACTTC. The chain has TRBV12-3 or TRBV12-4 and TRBJ2-5; 10 bases fit TRBD1. V shed 7 bases, J shed 5 bases, and the junction held 4 bases outside the gene matches. CDR3 length equals 13 residues.

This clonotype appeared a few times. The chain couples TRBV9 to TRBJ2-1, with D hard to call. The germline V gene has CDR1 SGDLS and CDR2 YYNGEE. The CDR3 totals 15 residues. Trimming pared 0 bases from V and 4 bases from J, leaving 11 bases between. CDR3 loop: CASSVGPPPYNEQFF. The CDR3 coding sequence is TGTGCCAGCAGCGTAGGTCCCCCGCCATACAATGAGCAGTTCTTC.

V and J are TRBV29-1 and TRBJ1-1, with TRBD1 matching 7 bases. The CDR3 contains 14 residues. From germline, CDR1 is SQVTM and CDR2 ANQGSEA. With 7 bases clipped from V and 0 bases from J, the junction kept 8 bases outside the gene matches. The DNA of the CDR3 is TGCAGCGGATGCGAGGGGGCTTTGAACACTGAAGCTTTCTTT. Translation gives CSGCEGALNTEAFF.

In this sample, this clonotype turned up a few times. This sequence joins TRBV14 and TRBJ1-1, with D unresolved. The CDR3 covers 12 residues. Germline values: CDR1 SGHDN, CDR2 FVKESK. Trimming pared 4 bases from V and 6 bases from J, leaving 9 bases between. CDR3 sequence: CASSPGIPEAFF. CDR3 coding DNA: TGTGCCAGCAGCCCCGGCATTCCTGAAGCTTTCTTT.

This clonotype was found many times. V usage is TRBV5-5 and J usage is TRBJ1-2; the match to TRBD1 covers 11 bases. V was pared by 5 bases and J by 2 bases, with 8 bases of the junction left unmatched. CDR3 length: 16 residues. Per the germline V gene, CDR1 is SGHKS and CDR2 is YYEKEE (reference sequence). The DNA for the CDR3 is TGTGCCAGCAGGATAGGACAGGGGGCCGCAAACTATGGCTACACCTTC. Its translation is CASRIGQGAANYGYTF.

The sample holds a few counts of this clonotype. CDR3 bases: TGCAGTGCTAGAATGCAGAACACTGAAGCTTTCTTT. Residues: CSARMQNTEAFF. J is TRBJ1-1 and V is TRBV20-1; D is unclear. The CDR3 spans 12 residues. V was shortened by 2 bases and J by 1 base, with 5 bases between the two germline ends. CDR1 and CDR2 from the germline V gene are DFQATT and SNEGSKA (reference sequence).

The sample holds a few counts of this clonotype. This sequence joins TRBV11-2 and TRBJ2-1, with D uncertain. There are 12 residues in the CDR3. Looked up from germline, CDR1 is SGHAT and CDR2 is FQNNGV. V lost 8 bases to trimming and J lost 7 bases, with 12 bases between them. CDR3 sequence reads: CASGRRMNEQFF. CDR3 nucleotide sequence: TGTGCCAGCGGCAGAAGAATGAATGAGCAGTTCTTC.

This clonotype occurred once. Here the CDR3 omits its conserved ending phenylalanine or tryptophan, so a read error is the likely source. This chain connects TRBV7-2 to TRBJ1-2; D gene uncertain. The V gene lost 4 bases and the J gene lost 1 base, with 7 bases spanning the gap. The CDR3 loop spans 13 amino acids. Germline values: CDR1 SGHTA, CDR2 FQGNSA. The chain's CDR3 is CASSSRSNYGYTL. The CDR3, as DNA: TGTGCCAGCAGCTCCCGAAGTAACTATGGCTACACCCTC.

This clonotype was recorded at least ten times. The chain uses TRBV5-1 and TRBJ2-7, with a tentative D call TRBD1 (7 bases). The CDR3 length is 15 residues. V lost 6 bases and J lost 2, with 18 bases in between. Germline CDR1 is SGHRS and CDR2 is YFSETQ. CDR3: CASNEGGTVPYEQYF. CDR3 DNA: TGCGCCAGCAACGAAGGAGGGACAGTACCCTACGAGCAGTACTTC.